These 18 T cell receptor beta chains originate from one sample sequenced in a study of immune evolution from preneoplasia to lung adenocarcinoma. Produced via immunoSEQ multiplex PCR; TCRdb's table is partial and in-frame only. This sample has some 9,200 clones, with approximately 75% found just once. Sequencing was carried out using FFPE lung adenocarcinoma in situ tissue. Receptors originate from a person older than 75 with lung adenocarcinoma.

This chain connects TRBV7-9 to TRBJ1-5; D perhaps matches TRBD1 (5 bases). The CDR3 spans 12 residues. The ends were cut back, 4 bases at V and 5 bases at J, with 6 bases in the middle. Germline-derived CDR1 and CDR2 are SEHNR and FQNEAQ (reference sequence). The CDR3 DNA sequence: TGTGCCAGCAGCTGGGACGATCAGCCCCAGCATTTT. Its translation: CASSWDDQPQHF.

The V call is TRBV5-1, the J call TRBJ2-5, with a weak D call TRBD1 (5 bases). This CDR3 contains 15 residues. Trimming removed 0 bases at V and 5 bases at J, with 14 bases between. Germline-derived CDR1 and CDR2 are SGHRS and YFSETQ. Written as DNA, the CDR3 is TGCGCCAGCAGCTTGGAGGCAGGGCGTTTGGAGACCCAGTACTTC. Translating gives CASSLEAGRLETQYF.

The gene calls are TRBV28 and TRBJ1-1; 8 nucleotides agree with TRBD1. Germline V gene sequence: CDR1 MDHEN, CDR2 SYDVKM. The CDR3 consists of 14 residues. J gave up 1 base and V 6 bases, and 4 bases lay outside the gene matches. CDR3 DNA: TGTGCCAGCAGCGGTGGACAGGGGAACACTGAAGCTTTCTTT. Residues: CASSGGQGNTEAFF.

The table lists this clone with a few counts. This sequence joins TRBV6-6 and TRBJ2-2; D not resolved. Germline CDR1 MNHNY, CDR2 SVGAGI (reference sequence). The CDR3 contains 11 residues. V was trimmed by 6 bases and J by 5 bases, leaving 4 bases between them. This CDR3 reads CASSWTGELFF. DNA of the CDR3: TGTGCCAGCAGCTGGACCGGGGAGCTGTTTTTT.

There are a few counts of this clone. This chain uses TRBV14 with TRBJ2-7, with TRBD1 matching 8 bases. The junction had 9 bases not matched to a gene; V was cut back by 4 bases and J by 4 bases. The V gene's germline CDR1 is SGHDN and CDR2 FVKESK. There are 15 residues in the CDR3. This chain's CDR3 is CASSPGQGPGYEQYF. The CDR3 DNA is TGTGCCAGCAGCCCCGGACAGGGCCCAGGGTACGAGCAGTACTTC.

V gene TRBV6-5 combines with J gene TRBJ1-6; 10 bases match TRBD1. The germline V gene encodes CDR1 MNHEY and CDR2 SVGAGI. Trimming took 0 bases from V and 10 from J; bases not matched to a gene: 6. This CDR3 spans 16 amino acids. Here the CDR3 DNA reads TGTGCCAGCAGTTACTCCGCCGGGACAGGGGTCTCACCCCTCCACTTT. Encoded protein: CASSYSAGTGVSPLHF.

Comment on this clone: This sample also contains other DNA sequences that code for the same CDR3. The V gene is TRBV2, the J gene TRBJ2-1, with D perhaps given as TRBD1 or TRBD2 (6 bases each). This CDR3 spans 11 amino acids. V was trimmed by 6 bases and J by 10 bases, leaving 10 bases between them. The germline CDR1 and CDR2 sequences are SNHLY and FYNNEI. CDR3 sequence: CASRGGTEQFF. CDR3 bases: TGTGCCAGCAGAGGGGGGACAGAGCAGTTCTTC.

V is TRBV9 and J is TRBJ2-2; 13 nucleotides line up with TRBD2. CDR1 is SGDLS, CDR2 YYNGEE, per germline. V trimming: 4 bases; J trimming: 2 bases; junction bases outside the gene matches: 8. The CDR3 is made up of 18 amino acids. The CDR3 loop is CASSFRTSGGLNTGELFF. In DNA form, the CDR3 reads TGTGCCAGCAGCTTTCGGACTAGCGGGGGCTTAAACACCGGGGAGCTGTTTTTT.

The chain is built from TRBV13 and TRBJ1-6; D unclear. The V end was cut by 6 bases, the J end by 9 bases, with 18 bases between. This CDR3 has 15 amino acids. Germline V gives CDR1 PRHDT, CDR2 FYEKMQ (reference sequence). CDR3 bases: TGTGCCAGCAGGCCTACCGGGAAAGCGGGTTCACCCCTCCACTTT. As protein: CASRPTGKAGSPLHF.

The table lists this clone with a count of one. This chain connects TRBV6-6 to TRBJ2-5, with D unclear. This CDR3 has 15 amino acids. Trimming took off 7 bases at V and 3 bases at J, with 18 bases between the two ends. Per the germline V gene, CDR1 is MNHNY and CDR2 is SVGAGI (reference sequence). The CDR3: CASILTPRLKETQYF. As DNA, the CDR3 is TGTGCCAGCATCCTTACCCCAAGATTAAAAGAGACCCAGTACTTC.

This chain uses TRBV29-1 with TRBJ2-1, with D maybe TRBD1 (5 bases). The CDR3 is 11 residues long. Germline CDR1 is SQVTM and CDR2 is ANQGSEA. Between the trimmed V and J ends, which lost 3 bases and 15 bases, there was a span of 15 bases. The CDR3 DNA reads TGCAGCGTTGACAGGGAAGATAGGAGGTTCTTC. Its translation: CSVDREDRRFF.

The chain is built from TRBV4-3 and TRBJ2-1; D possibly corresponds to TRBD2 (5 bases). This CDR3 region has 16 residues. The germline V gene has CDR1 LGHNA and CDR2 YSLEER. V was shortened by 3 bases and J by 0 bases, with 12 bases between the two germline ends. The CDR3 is CASSQTWGDSYNEQFF. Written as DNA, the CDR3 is TGCGCCAGCAGCCAGACGTGGGGAGACTCCTACAATGAGCAGTTCTTC.

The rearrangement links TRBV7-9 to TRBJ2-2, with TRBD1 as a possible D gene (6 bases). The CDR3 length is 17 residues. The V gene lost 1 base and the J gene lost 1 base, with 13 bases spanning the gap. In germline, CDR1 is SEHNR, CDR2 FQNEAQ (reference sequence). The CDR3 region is CASSLGVMTGNTGELFF. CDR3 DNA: TGTGCCAGCAGCTTAGGTGTCATGACAGGGAACACCGGGGAGCTGTTTTTT.

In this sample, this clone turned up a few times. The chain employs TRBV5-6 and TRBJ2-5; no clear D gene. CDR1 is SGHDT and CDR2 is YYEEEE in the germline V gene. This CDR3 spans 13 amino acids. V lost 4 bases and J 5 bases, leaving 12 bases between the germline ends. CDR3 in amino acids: CASSGRWGETQYF. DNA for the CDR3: TGTGCCAGCAGCGGCAGGTGGGGTGAGACCCAGTACTTC.

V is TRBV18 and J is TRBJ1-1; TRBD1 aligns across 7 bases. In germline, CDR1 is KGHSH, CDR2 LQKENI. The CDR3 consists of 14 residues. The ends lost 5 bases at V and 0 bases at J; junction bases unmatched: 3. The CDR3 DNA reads TGTGCCAGCTCAGGACAGGCCCTGAACACTGAAGCTTTCTTT. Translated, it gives CASSGQALNTEAFF. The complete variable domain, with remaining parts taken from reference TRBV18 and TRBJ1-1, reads NAGVMQNPRHLVRRRGQEARLRCSPMKGHSHVYWYRQLPEEGLKFMVYLQKENIIDESGMPKERFSAEFPKEGPSILRIQQVVRGDSAAYFCASSGQALNTEAFFGQGTRLTVV.

This CDR3 is CASSFQSGYTF. The CDR3 DNA is TGTGCCAGCAGCTTCCAGTCGGGCTACACCTTC. The chain uses TRBV7-9 and TRBJ1-2; D is ambiguous. Germline loops: CDR1 SEHNR, CDR2 FQNEAQ (reference sequence). The CDR3 is 11 amino acids. V was clipped by 3 bases and J by 8 bases, with 7 bases between them.

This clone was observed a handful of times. The CDR3 DNA reads as TGCGCCAGCAGCCCAGGGACAGACAATGAGCAGTTCTTC. Translated: CASSPGTDNEQFF. The rearrangement links TRBV5-1 to TRBJ2-1; TRBD1 matches at 7 bases. The V gene end was trimmed by 4 bases and the J gene end by 5 bases; junction bases not matched to a gene: 3. Germline V gene sequence: CDR1 SGHRS, CDR2 YFSETQ. The CDR3 contains 13 residues.

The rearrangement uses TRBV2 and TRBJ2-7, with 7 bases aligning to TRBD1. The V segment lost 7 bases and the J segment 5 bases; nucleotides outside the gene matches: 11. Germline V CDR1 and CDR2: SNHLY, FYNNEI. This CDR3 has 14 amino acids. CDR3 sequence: CASNGQDPLDEQYF. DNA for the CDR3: TGTGCCAGCAACGGACAGGATCCTCTGGACGAGCAGTACTTC.